Sequencing of this T cell receptor beta chain was carried out in a study of cytomegalovirus exposure and HLA in healthy donors. PCR amplification relied on 60 Vbeta primers (plus 13 Jbeta primers). Repertoires were generated with immunoSEQ multiplex PCR, while TCRdb's copy carries only in-frame clones and drops some. Among about 180,000 clones, 84% were seen once, and the ten largest hold around 1.2%. The receptor comes from a girl aged 2-10 years in good health and CMV-seropositive. The sequencing sample was made of PBMCs.

The CDR3 spells CSVDSGGYRNTEAFF. The CDR3 DNA reads as TGCAGCGTTGATTCGGGGGGCTATAGGAACACTGAAGCTTTCTTT. The J gene is TRBJ1-1, the V gene TRBV29-1; D might be TRBD1 (6 bases). V lost 3 bases, J lost 1 base, and 15 bases lay in between. Germline values: CDR1 SQVTM, CDR2 ANQGSEA. This CDR3 is 15 amino acids long. The full variable domain, its missing parts supplied by reference TRBV29-1 and TRBJ1-1, is SAVISQKPSRDICQRGTSLTIQCQVDSQVTMMFWYRQQPGQSLTLIATANQGSEATYESGFVIDKFPISRPNLTFSTLTVSNMSPEDSSIYLCSVDSGGYRNTEAFFGQGTRLTVV.